The 7 T cell receptor beta chains reported below all come from one sample, sequenced in a study of CD8+ T cells in alopecia areata (dated by TCRdb to 2016 to 2019). The time point label of this sample denotes: approximately 4 weeks on oral tofacitinib. According to the study, the label for this sample's treatment or condition signals: oral pan-JAK inhibitor, 5-10 mg twice daily. Library construction relied on the immunoSEQ multiplex PCR assay. To provide template for TCR sequencing, every sample had RNA extracted and reverse transcribed into cDNA. In its TCRdb copy, this immuneACCESS table keeps in-frame sequences only and misses some clones. Where compared with another copy, unresolved V genes explain less than half of these, and the others have no known cause. The sample has roughly 190,000 clones on record, approximately 60% of them singletons. Less than 3.5% of the sample is in the top ten clones.

The input for sequencing was CD4+ T cells sorted from blood, taken at week 4, from a patient treated with tofacitinib. These receptors were taken from a human donor with alopecia areata.

The V gene is TRBV30, the J gene TRBJ2-5, with D perhaps TRBD1 (5 bases). The ends were cut back, 2 bases at V and 1 base at J, with 5 bases in the middle. CDR1 and CDR2 from the germline V gene are GTSNPN and SVGIG (reference sequence). CDR3 length: 12 amino acids. CDR3 sequence: CAWSRGQETQYF. The CDR3 nucleotides are TGTGCCTGGAGTAGGGGCCAAGAGACCCAGTACTTC.

This rearrangement joins TRBV20-1 to TRBJ2-5; D is possibly TRBD2 (6 bases). The CDR3 runs to 11 residues. CDR1 and CDR2 from the germline V gene are DFQATT and SNEGSKA (reference sequence). The V end was cut by 2 bases, the J end by 7 bases, with 8 bases between. The CDR3, as DNA: TGCAGTGCTAGACGGGGGTGGACCCAGTACTTC. It specifies CSARRGWTQYF.

This chain connects TRBV29-1 to TRBJ1-1; the D is unclear. Deletions cut 3 bases from V and 2 bases from J, with 10 bases between. The CDR3 totals 13 residues. Germline V gene lookup returns CDR1 SQVTM and CDR2 ANQGSEA. The DNA of the CDR3 is TGCAGCGTTGAGAACAGCGCAAACACTGAAGCTTTCTTT. Its translation: CSVENSANTEAFF.

The chain couples TRBV5-1 to TRBJ1-5; possible D gene TRBD1, 5 bases. Germline V gene lookup returns CDR1 SGHRS and CDR2 YFSETQ. This CDR3 is built from 14 residues. Trimming removed 0 bases at V and 6 bases at J, with 10 bases between. CDR3 DNA sequence: TGCGCCAGCAGCTTGGCCGGGGCCCCTCAGCCCCAGCATTTT. Translated: CASSLAGAPQPQHF.

V and J are TRBV11-1 and TRBJ2-1; D is unclear. The germline V gene has CDR1 SGHAT and CDR2 FQDESV (reference sequence). The CDR3 runs 15 residues. V shed 5 bases and J shed 0 bases, with 11 bases lying between them. CDR3 loop: CASSPQLGSYNEQFF. CDR3 coding DNA: TGTGCCAGCAGCCCTCAACTGGGCTCCTACAATGAGCAGTTCTTC. The full variable domain, rest sourced from reference TRBV11-1 and TRBJ2-1, is EAEVAQSPRYKITEKSQAVAFWCDPISGHATLYWYRQILGQGPELLVQFQDESVVDDSQLPKDRFSAERLKGVDSTLKIQPAELGDSAMYLCASSPQLGSYNEQFFGPGTRLTVL.

V is TRBV5-4 and J is TRBJ2-1; perhaps TRBD2 as D (5 bases). V gave up 4 bases and J gave up 1 base, with 6 bases separating them. The CDR3 totals 13 residues. Germline assignment: CDR1 SGHNT and CDR2 YYREEE (reference sequence). The CDR3 spells CASSAGSYNEQFF. CDR3 DNA: TGTGCCAGCAGCGCGGGTTCCTACAATGAGCAGTTCTTC.

This clone was found a few times. The chain recombines TRBV2 with TRBJ1-4, with TRBD1 identical over 7 bases. Germline lookup yields CDR1 SNHLY and CDR2 FYNNEI. V lost 8 bases to trimming and J lost 8 bases; unmatched junction nucleotides: 11. The length of the CDR3 is 14 residues. The CDR3 DNA reads as TGTGCCAGCGACAAACAGGGGCTAGTAGAAAAACTGTTTTTT. Its protein is CASDKQGLVEKLFF.